The rows below give T cell receptor beta chains drawn from one sample of a study of T cell responses to AZD1222 COVID-19 vaccine. The table came from immunoSEQ multiplex PCR; TCRdb's copy has only in-frame clones and leaves some out. The profile covers 75,000 to 90,000 clones, with roughly 90% appearing a single time and roughly 5.1% taken by the ten largest. The specimen was peripheral blood, collected 28 days after the second AZD1222 dose. All receptors come from an adult who received the AZD1222 COVID-19 vaccine. Both conserved end residues are part of each CDR3. D genes are given only for firm matches. Clone sizes are given selectively: once, few, many, or a class where the clone is expanded.

abundance,d_gene,j_gene,v_gene,CDR3aa,CDR3nt
-,-,TRBJ1-1,TRBV30,CAWSVRRGFSEAFF,TGTGCCTGGAGTGTACGTCGGGGATTCTCTGAAGCTTTCTTT
-,-,TRBJ2-2,TRBV7-8,CASNPHRDLGAGELFF,TGTGCCAGCAACCCACACCGGGATCTGGGGGCCGGGGAGCTGTTTTTT
-,TRBD2,TRBJ2-3,TRBV14,CASSQTSGNPDTQYF,TGTGCCAGCAGCCAGACTAGCGGGAACCCAGATACGCAGTATTTT
few,-,TRBJ2-1,TRBV28,CASSLTRLQFF,TGTGCCAGCAGTCTGACTAGGTTACAGTTCTTC
-,-,TRBJ1-4,TRBV27,CASRESIEKLFF,TGTGCCAGCAGGGAGTCGATTGAAAAACTGTTTTTT
-,-,TRBJ1-1,TRBV9,CASGRGALLNTEAFF,TGTGCCAGTGGGAGGGGAGCCCTCTTGAACACTGAAGCTTTCTTT
-,TRBD2,TRBJ2-2,TRBV5-6,CASSWTSTRELFF,TGTGCCAGCAGCTGGACTAGTACCCGGGAGCTGTTTTTT
-,-,TRBJ2-7,TRBV4-1,CASSQDQAGSYEQYF,TGCGCCAGCAGCCAAGATCAGGCAGGTTCCTACGAGCAGTACTTC
few,-,TRBJ1-1,TRBV5-8,CASSQGWDTEAFF,TGTGCCAGCAGTCAGGGATGGGACACTGAAGCTTTCTTT
-,-,TRBJ1-1,TRBV27,CASSSSQGYTEAFF,TGTGCCAGCAGTTCATCACAGGGCTACACTGAAGCTTTCTTT
-,-,TRBJ1-4,TRBV25-1,CASSYWGENEKLFF,TGTGCCAGCAGTTACTGGGGAGAAAATGAAAAACTGTTTTTT
few,-,TRBJ2-3,TRBV7-9,CASKGNGNTQYF,TGTGCCAGCAAGGGGAACGGGAATACGCAGTATTTT
-,TRBD2,TRBJ2-7,TRBV30,CAWSPLTSGHEQYF,TGTGCCTGGAGTCCATTGACTAGCGGACACGAGCAGTACTTC
-,-,TRBJ2-1,TRBV10-1,CASSDGDNEQFF,TGCGCCAGCAGTGACGGAGACAATGAGCAGTTCTTC
-,-,TRBJ2-7,TRBV10-2,CASSSTGYEQYF,TGCGCCAGCAGTTCGACTGGGTACGAGCAGTACTTC
-,TRBD2,TRBJ2-3,TRBV30,CAWSLAAGNIGDTQYF,TGTGCCTGGAGTCTGGCAGCGGGAAACATTGGGGATACGCAGTATTTT
-,-,TRBJ1-3,TRBV10-3,CAINPGTNSGNTIYF,TGTGCCATCAATCCGGGGACCAACTCTGGAAACACCATATATTTT
-,-,TRBJ1-1,TRBV28,CASSLVNLNTEAFF,TGTGCCAGCAGTTTAGTCAATCTGAACACTGAAGCTTTCTTT
-,-,TRBJ2-3,TRBV21-1,CASSKGGTSGPSTDTQYF,TGTGCCAGCAGCAAGGGGGGGACTAGCGGCCCGAGCACAGATACGCAGTATTTT
-,-,TRBJ2-1,TRBV27,CASSSISLHGYSYNEQFF,TGTGCCAGCAGTTCCATTAGCCTACATGGGTACTCCTACAATGAGCAGTTCTTC
-,TRBD1,TRBJ1-4,TRBV3-1/TRBV3-2,CASSQDSLSRGNEKLFF,TGTGCCAGCAGCCAAGATAGTTTGTCCAGGGGGAATGAAAAACTGTTTTTT
-,TRBD1,TRBJ1-1,TRBV6-6,CASRTGGGFGTEAFF,TGTGCCAGCAGAACAGGGGGTGGTTTCGGGACTGAAGCTTTCTTT
-,TRBD2,TRBJ2-1,TRBV6-4,CASRFSSGMGGEQFF,TGTGCCAGCAGATTTTCCAGCGGGATGGGGGGTGAGCAGTTCTTC
-,-,TRBJ2-7,TRBV19,CASSSFGGSYEQYF,TGTGCCAGTAGTTCCTTTGGGGGATCCTACGAGCAGTACTTC
-,-,TRBJ2-3,TRBV14,CASSQFISDFTDTQYF,TGTGCCAGCAGCCAATTCATTTCGGATTTCACAGATACGCAGTATTTT
-,-,TRBJ2-1,TRBV4-1,CASSQVLTNEQFF,TGCGCCAGCAGCCAAGTACTCACCAATGAGCAGTTCTTC
-,-,TRBJ2-2,TRBV12-5,CASGPDLGGELFF,TGTGCTAGTGGCCCCGACTTAGGCGGGGAGCTGTTTTTT
-,TRBD1,TRBJ2-7,TRBV29-1,CSVEVDRASYEQYF,TGCAGCGTTGAAGTCGACAGGGCCTCCTACGAGCAGTACTTC
-,-,TRBJ2-2,TRBV6-5,CASSPTTGELFF,TGTGCCAGCAGCCCAACCACCGGGGAGCTGTTTTTT
-,TRBD2,TRBJ2-7,TRBV19,CASSLTGTSGYEQYF,TGTGCCAGTAGTTTGACCGGGACTAGCGGATACGAGCAGTACTTC
-,-,TRBJ1-2,TRBV4-1,CASSLEQGSNYGYTF,TGCGCCAGCAGCCTAGAACAGGGCTCGAACTATGGCTACACCTTC
-,TRBD2,TRBJ2-1,TRBV3-1/TRBV3-2,CASTPLRASGNEQFF,TGTGCCAGCACCCCTTTGCGGGCTAGCGGGAATGAGCAGTTCTTC
-,-,TRBJ1-1,TRBV7-9,CASSPGLQAFF,TGTGCCAGCAGCCCCGGGCTGCAAGCTTTCTTT
few,-,TRBJ1-1,TRBV27,CASSLSKGGGQGAFF,TGTGCCAGCAGTTTATCGAAAGGTGGCGGGCAGGGGGCTTTCTTT
-,-,TRBJ2-4,TRBV6-1,CASSETKSETIQYF,TGTGCCAGCAGTGAAACGAAATCAGAGACCATTCAGTACTTC
-,TRBD2,TRBJ2-7,TRBV2,CASSSLAGGQGEQYF,TGTGCCAGCAGTTCGCTAGCGGGGGGACAGGGCGAGCAGTACTTC
-,-,TRBJ2-7,TRBV27,CASSFKGPLYEQYF,TGTGCCAGCAGTTTCAAGGGGCCCCTCTACGAGCAGTACTTC
-,-,TRBJ1-4,TRBV7-2,CASSPRDGNEKLFF,TGTGCCAGCAGCCCCCGGGACGGCAATGAAAAACTGTTTTTT
-,-,TRBJ2-3,TRBV11-2,CASSSKYWEGTDTQYF,TGTGCCAGCAGCTCGAAGTATTGGGAGGGCACAGATACGCAGTATTTT
-,-,TRBJ2-7,TRBV19,CASSSGGRGPSYEQYF,TGTGCCAGTAGTTCGGGCGGGCGGGGCCCCTCCTACGAGCAGTACTTC
-,TRBD2,TRBJ2-7,TRBV7-2,CASSLILLAGGEQYF,TGTGCCAGCAGCTTAATACTACTAGCGGGAGGCGAGCAGTACTTC
-,-,TRBJ2-3,TRBV18,CASSPRQKLTDTQYF,TGTGCCAGCTCACCTCGACAGAAACTCACAGATACGCAGTATTTT
-,-,TRBJ2-3,TRBV20-1,CTGESTDTQYF,TGCACTGGGGAAAGCACAGATACGCAGTATTTT
-,-,TRBJ2-3,TRBV18,CASSPLASRTDTQYF,TGTGCCAGCTCACCACTAGCGTCACGCACAGATACGCAGTATTTT
-,-,TRBJ2-7,TRBV10-3,CAISARLSFYEQYF,TGTGCCATCAGTGCGCGACTGTCCTTTTACGAGCAGTACTTC
-,-,TRBJ1-1,TRBV5-1,CASSLNGRPGTEAFF,TGCGCCAGCAGCTTGAACGGCAGGCCGGGGACTGAAGCTTTCTTT
-,-,TRBJ2-7,TRBV9,CASSPGRTDTMYEQYF,TGTGCCAGCTCACCGGGACGGACTGACACGATGTACGAGCAGTACTTC
-,TRBD2,TRBJ2-7,TRBV3-1/TRBV3-2,CASSSSGERGGTYEQYF,TGTGCCAGCAGCTCGTCGGGCGAGCGCGGGGGAACCTACGAGCAGTACTTC
-,-,TRBJ1-3,TRBV9,CASSDLRSGNTIYF,TGTGCCAGCAGTGACCTACGCTCTGGAAACACCATATATTTT
-,TRBD2,TRBJ2-4,TRBV7-8,CASSFSRTLDREGNIQYF,TGTGCCAGCAGCTTCTCCCGGACCCTCGACCGGGAGGGAAACATTCAGTACTTC
-,-,TRBJ2-1,TRBV5-4,CASSLAGSGLNEQFF,TGTGCCAGCAGCTTGGCCGGGAGCGGGCTCAATGAGCAGTTCTTC
-,TRBD2,TRBJ2-1,TRBV9,CASSVSGRAFSQSEQFF,TGTGCCAGCAGCGTTAGCGGGAGGGCCTTTAGCCAGAGTGAGCAGTTCTTC
-,TRBD1,TRBJ2-3,TRBV29-1,CSVEEDRGLPDTQYF,TGCAGCGTTGAAGAGGACAGGGGTCTCCCAGATACGCAGTATTTT
-,-,TRBJ1-5,TRBV19,CASSTSNQPQHF,TGTGCCAGTAGTACGAGCAATCAGCCCCAGCATTTT
-,-,TRBJ2-3,TRBV12-3/TRBV12-4,CASRLTPDTQYF,TGTGCCAGCAGGCTGACTCCAGATACGCAGTATTTT